This T cell receptor (beta chain) was sequenced during a study of shared clonotypes between healthy human individuals. Regarding the study as a whole: Naive subsets generally had larger estimated richness than memory subsets. Relative to their counterparts shared across all four donors, non-shared clonotypes exhibited diminished generation probabilities.

The study separated CD4+ cells into CD45RA+ naive and CD45RA-negative memory subsets. Sequencing used immunoSEQ multiplex PCR; TCRdb keeps in-frame clones, though not all of them. The sample lists approximately 180,000 clones; 90% to 95% were seen once. In regard to this clone: Its target is unknown.

Trimming took 5 bases from V and 2 from J, leaving 13 bases between them. Germline V gene lookup returns CDR1 LNHDA and CDR2 SQIVND (reference sequence). This CDR3 has 14 residues. The source of this sequence is a woman aged 25 to 39 in good health. This chain joins TRBV19 and TRBJ2-7; weak D call: TRBD2 (5 bases). The sample consisted of naive CD4+ T cells sorted from blood. Subset described: CD45RA+ positively selected. The CDR3 is CASSPTGSTYEQYF. CDR3 nucleotide sequence: TGTGCCAGTAGTCCCACGGGGTCTACCTACGAGCAGTACTTC.